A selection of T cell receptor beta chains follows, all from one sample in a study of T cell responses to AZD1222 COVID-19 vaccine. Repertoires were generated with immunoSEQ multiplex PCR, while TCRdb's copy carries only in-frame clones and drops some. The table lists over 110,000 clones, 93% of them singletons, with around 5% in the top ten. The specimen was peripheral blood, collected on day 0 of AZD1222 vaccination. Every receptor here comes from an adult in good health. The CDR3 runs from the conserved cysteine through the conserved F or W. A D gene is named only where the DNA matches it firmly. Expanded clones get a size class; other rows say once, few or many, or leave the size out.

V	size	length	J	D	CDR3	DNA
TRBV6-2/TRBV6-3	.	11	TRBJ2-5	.	CASSQTETQYF	TGTGCCAGCAGTCAGACAGAGACCCAGTACTTC
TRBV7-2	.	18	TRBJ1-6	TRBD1	CASSSPGQGLAGNSPLHF	TGTGCCAGCAGCTCACCGGGACAGGGTCTCGCCGGTAATTCACCCCTCCACTTT
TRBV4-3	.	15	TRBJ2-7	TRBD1	CASSLGTGVSYEQYF	TGCGCCAGCAGCCTGGGGACAGGGGTCTCCTACGAGCAGTACTTC
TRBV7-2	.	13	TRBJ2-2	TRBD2	CASGPSGGGELFF	TGTGCCAGCGGACCCTCGGGGGGCGGGGAGCTGTTTTTT
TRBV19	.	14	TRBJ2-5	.	CASSIRGASETQYF	TGTGCCAGTAGTATAAGGGGGGCTAGCGAGACCCAGTACTTC
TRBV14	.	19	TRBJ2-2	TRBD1	CASSQWGPRQGIRAGELFF	TGTGCCAGCAGCCAATGGGGACCCAGACAGGGAATCCGCGCCGGGGAGCTGTTTTTT
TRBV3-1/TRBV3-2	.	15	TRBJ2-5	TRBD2	CASSQDRLAEETQYF	TGTGCCAGCAGCCAAGATCGACTAGCGGAAGAGACCCAGTACTTC
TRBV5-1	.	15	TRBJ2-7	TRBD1	CASSQPTGLIYEQYF	TGCGCCAGCAGCCAACCGACAGGGCTGATTTACGAGCAGTACTTC
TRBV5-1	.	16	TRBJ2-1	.	CASSLSTAPSYNEQFF	TGCGCCAGCAGCTTGTCAACGGCCCCGTCCTACAATGAGCAGTTCTTC
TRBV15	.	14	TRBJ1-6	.	CATSRGQDGSPLHF	TGTGCCACCAGCAGAGGTCAGGATGGATCACCCCTCCACTTT
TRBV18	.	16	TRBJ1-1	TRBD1	CASSPGTGGLNTEAFF	TGTGCCAGCTCTCCCGGGACAGGGGGACTGAACACTGAAGCTTTCTTT
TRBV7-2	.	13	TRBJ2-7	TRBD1	CASSGDRTYEQYF	TGTGCCAGCAGCGGGGACAGAACCTACGAGCAGTACTTC
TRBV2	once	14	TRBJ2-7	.	CASSPVATTYEQYF	TGTGCCAGCAGCCCTGTGGCTACAACCTACGAGCAGTACTTC
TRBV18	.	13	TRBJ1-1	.	CASSATLNTEAFF	TGTGCCAGCTCCGCGACCCTGAACACTGAAGCTTTCTTT
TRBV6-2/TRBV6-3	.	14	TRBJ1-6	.	CASSYTGSHSPLHF	TGTGCCAGCAGTTACACCGGGTCCCACTCACCCCTCCACTTT
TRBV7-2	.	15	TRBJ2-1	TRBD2	CASSLKTGGVDEQFF	TGTGCCAGCAGCTTAAAGACGGGGGGGGTCGATGAGCAGTTCTTC
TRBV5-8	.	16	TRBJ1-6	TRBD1	CASSFDRGQSNSPLHF	TGTGCCAGCAGCTTCGACAGGGGTCAATCCAATTCACCCCTCCACTTT
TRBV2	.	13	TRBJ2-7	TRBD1	CASRRDRGPEQYF	TGTGCCAGCAGGAGGGACAGGGGGCCCGAGCAGTACTTC
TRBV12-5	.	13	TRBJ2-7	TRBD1	CARGDRMVYEQYF	TGTGCTAGAGGGGACAGGATGGTTTACGAGCAGTACTTC
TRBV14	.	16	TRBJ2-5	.	CASSPRPSRHEETQYF	TGTGCCAGCAGCCCACGTCCTAGCAGACACGAAGAGACCCAGTACTTC
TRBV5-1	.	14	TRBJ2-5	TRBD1	CASSRDRGGETQYF	TGCGCCAGCAGCAGGGACAGGGGCGGGGAGACCCAGTACTTC
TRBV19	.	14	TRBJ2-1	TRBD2	CASGGVHRHDEQFF	TGTGCCAGTGGGGGGGTCCACCGGCACGATGAGCAGTTCTTC
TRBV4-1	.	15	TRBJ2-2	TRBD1	CASSHPTGGSGELFF	TGCGCCAGCAGCCACCCGACAGGGGGGAGCGGGGAGCTGTTTTTT
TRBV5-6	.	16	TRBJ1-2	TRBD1	CASSRSSGTANYGYTF	TGTGCCAGCAGCCGCAGTTCCGGGACAGCTAACTATGGCTACACCTTC
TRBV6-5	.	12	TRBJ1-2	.	CATRATNYGYTF	TGTGCCACCAGAGCCACTAACTATGGCTACACCTTC
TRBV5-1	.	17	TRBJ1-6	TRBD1	CASSLVPSGQGPEALHF	TGCGCCAGCAGCTTGGTCCCATCGGGACAGGGTCCTGAGGCCCTCCACTTT
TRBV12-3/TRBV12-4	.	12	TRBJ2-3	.	CASSATVDTQYF	TGTGCCAGCAGTGCGACAGTGGATACGCAGTATTTT
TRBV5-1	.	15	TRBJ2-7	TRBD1	CASRQDRGSSYEQYF	TGCGCCAGCAGGCAGGACAGGGGGAGCTCCTACGAGCAGTACTTC
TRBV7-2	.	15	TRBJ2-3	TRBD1	CASSKPGQVRDTQYF	TGTGCCAGCAGCAAGCCGGGACAGGTGCGTGATACGCAGTATTTT
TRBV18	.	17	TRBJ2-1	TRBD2	CASSPPKIAGLVKEQFF	TGTGCCAGCTCACCACCGAAAATAGCGGGACTCGTAAAAGAGCAGTTCTTC
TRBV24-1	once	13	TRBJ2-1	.	CATSDLLGGEQFF	TGTGCCACCAGTGACCTACTCGGAGGCGAGCAGTTCTTC
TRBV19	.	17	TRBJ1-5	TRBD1	CASSAQGGQAGNQPQHF	TGTGCCAGTAGTGCCCAGGGTGGACAGGCGGGGAATCAGCCCCAGCATTTT
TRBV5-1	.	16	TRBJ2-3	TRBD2	CASSLGLAGGSDTQYF	TGCGCCAGCAGCTTGGGTCTAGCGGGAGGGTCAGATACGCAGTATTTT
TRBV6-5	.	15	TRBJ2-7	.	CASSYSFGGIHEQYF	TGTGCCAGCAGTTACTCGTTTGGCGGGATCCACGAGCAGTACTTC
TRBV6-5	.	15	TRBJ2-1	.	CASSLRGTEYNEQFF	TGTGCCAGCAGTCTACGGGGGACGGAGTACAATGAGCAGTTCTTC
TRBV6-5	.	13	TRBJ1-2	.	CASIPNQNYGYTF	TGTGCCAGCATACCTAATCAAAACTATGGCTACACCTTC
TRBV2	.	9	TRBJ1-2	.	CASRDGYTF	TGTGCCAGCCGAGATGGCTACACCTTC
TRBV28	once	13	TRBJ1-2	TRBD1	CASTMDRVYGYTF	TGTGCCAGCACAATGGACAGGGTTTATGGCTACACCTTC
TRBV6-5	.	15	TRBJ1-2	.	CASSYSVTTGGGYTF	TGTGCCAGCAGTTACTCCGTGACGACAGGAGGTGGCTACACCTTC
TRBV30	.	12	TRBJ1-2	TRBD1	CASSTIQGSYTF	TGTGCCTCCAGTACGATACAGGGGAGCTACACCTTC